This TCR beta chain is from a study of blood T cell repertoires in COVID-19. V lost 0 bases to trimming and J lost 2 bases, with 8 bases between them. Germline V gives CDR1 SGHAT, CDR2 FQNNGV. The CDR3 covers 15 residues. Assay used: immunoSEQ multiplex PCR; TCRdb lists only in-frame clones, some missing. Of around 100,000 clones listed, more than 75% are singletons. J is TRBJ2-1 and V is TRBV11-2, with D possibly being TRBD2 (6 bases). Sequencing was carried out using peripheral blood. The sequence derives from a human donor in a cohort sampled during active COVID-19. CDR3 loop: CASSLDSGAYNEQFF. CDR3 in DNA: TGTGCCAGCAGCTTAGATTCGGGGGCCTACAATGAGCAGTTCTTC.